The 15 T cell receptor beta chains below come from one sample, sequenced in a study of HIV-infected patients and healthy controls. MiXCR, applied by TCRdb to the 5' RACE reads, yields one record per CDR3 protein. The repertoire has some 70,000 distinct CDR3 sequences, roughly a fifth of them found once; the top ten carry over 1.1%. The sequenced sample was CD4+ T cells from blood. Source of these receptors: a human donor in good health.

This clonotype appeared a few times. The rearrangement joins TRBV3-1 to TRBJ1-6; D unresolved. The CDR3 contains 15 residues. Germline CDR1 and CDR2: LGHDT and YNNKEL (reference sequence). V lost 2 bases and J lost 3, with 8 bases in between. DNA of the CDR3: TGTGCCAGCAGCCAACGCGATCGCTATAATTCACCCCTCCACTTT. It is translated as CASSQRDRYNSPLHF.

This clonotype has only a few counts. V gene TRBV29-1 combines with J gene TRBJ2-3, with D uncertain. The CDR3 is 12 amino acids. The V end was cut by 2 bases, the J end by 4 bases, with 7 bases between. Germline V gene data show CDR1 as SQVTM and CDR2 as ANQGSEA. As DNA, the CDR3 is TGCAGCGTTGAAACGTCGCCAGATACGCAGTATTTT. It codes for CSVETSPDTQYF.

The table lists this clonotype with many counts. The CDR3 protein is CASSQDWGPPRGETQYF. The CDR3 DNA reads as TGTGCCAGCAGCCAAGATTGGGGACCTCCTCGTGGAGAGACCCAGTACTTC. This chain links TRBV3-2 with TRBJ2-5; the listed D gene, TRBD2, was not tested against the DNA. TRBV3-2 represents a pseudogene. The length of the CDR3 is 17 residues.

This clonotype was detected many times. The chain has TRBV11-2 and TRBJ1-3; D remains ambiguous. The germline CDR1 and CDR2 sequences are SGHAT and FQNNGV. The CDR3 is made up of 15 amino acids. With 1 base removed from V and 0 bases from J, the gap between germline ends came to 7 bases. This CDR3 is CASSLGASSGNTIYF. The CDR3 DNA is TGTGCCAGCAGCTTAGGGGCAAGCTCTGGAAACACCATATATTTT.

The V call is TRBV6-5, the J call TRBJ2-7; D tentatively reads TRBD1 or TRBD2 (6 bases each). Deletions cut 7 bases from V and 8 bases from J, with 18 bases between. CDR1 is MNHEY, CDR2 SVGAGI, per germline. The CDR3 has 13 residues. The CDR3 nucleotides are TGTGCCAGCAAACTACAGGGAGCGGGCAAGCAGTACTTC. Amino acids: CASKLQGAGKQYF.

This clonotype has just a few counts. DNA for the CDR3: TGTGCCAGCAGCTTGGAGGGTCGGAACACCATATATTTT. Translating gives CASSLEGRNTIYF. V is TRBV5-6 and J is TRBJ1-3; no clear D gene. CDR3 length: 13 amino acids. Trimming removed 0 bases at V and 7 bases at J, with 8 bases between. Germline V gene lookup returns CDR1 SGHDT and CDR2 YYEEEE. Supplemented by reference TRBV5-6 and TRBJ1-3, the full variable domain reads DAGVTQSPTHLIKTRGQQVTLRCSPKSGHDTVSWYQQALGQGPQFIFQYYEEEERQRGNFPDRFSGHQFPNYSSELNVNALLLGDSALYLCASSLEGRNTIYFGEGSWLTVV.

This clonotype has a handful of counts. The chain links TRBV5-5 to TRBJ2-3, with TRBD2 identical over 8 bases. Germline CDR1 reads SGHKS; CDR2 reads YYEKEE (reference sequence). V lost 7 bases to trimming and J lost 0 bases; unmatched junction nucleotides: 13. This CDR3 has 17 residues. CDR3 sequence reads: CASGTRTSRTSTDTQYF. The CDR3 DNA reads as TGTGCCAGCGGGACTCGGACTAGCCGCACTAGCACAGATACGCAGTATTTT.

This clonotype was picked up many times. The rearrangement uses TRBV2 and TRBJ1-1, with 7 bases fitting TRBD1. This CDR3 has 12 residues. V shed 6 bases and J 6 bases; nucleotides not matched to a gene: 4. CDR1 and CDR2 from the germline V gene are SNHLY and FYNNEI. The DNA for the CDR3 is TGTGCCAGCAGGGAACAGGGGCCTGAAGCTTTCTTT. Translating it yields CASREQGPEAFF.

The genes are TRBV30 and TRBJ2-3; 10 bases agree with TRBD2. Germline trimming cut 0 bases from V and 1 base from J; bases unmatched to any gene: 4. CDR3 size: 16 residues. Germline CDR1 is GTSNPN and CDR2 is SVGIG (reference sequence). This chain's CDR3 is CAWSVWTSGRTDTQYF. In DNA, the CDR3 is TGTGCCTGGAGTGTTTGGACTAGCGGACGCACAGATACGCAGTATTTT.

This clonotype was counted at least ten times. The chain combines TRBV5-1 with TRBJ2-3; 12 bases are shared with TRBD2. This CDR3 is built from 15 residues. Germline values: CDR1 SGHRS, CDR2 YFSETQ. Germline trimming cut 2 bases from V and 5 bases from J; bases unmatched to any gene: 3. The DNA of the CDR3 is TGCGCCAGCAGCTTCGCGGGACTAGCGGGAGATACGCAGTATTTT. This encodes CASSFAGLAGDTQYF. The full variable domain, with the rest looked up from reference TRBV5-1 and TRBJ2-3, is KAGVTQTPRYLIKTRGQQVTLSCSPISGHRSVSWYQQTPGQGLQFLFEYFSETQRNKGNFPGRFSGRQFSNSRSEMNVSTLELGDSALYLCASSFAGLAGDTQYFGPGTRLTVL.

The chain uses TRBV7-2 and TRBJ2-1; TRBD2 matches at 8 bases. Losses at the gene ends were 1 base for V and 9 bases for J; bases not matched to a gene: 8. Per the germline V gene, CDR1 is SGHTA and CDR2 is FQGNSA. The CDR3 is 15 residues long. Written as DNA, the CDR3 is TGTGCCAGCAGCTTAGTCTCCAGCGGGAGAGGTGAGCAGTTCTTC. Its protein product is CASSLVSSGRGEQFF.

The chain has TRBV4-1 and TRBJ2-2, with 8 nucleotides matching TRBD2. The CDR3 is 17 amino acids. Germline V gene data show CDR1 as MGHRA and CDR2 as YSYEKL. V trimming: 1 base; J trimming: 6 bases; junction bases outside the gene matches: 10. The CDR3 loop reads CASSQGGGRVVAGELFF. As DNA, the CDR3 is TGCGCCAGCAGCCAAGGCGGGGGGCGAGTTGTTGCCGGGGAGCTGTTTTTT.

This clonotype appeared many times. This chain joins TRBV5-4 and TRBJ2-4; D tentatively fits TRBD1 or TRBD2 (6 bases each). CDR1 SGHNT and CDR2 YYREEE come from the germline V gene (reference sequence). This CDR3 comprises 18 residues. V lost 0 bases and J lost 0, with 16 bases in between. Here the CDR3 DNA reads TGTGCCAGCAGCTTGGGGTGGCAGGGGACTGGAGCCAAAAACATTCAGTACTTC. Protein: CASSLGWQGTGAKNIQYF.

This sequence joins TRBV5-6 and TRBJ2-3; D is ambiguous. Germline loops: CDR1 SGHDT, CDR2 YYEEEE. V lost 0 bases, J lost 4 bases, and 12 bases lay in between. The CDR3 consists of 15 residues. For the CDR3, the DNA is TGTGCCAGCAGCTTGGCCTCGGGCACCTCAGATACGCAGTATTTT. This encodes CASSLASGTSDTQYF. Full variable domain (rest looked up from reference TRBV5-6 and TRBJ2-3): DAGVTQSPTHLIKTRGQQVTLRCSPKSGHDTVSWYQQALGQGPQFIFQYYEEEERQRGNFPDRFSGHQFPNYSSELNVNALLLGDSALYLCASSLASGTSDTQYFGPGTRLTVL.

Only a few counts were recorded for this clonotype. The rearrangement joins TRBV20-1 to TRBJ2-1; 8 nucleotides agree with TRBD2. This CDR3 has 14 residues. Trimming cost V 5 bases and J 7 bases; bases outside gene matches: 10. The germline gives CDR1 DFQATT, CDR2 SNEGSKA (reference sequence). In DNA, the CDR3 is TGCAGTGCTCTAAAAGGACTAGCTGGGAATGAGCAGTTCTTC. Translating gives CSALKGLAGNEQFF.